The clone carrying this TCR beta chain was detected only once. Authors' analysis steps: Estimation of nucleated cell counts relied on the amplification of reference gene primers. The assay was immunoSEQ multiplex PCR, and TCRdb's table has in-frame clones only and misses some. The V and J calls and clone size come from that table; D and trimming were worked out from the DNA. Of 210,000 or so clones listed, 65% to 90% are singletons. The sample originates from a study of blood T cell repertoires in COVID-19. Background on the study: Samples taken during acute and convalescent COVID-19 were collected in the United States, Italy and Spain. PBMCs, B-cell-depleted T cells, or T cells were the source of the cDNA or gDNA that made up the material.

The CDR3 loop spans 14 amino acids. Trimming stripped 1 base from V and 9 bases from J, with 13 bases between. Germline lookup yields CDR1 LNHDA and CDR2 SQIVND (reference sequence). The sample comprised peripheral blood. This receptor was taken from a human donor in a cohort sampled during active COVID-19. The chain joins TRBV19 to TRBJ2-1; D is ambiguous. DNA for the CDR3: TGTGCCAGTAGTATAGTCGCTACCGCAGGTGAGCAGTTCTTC. It translates to CASSIVATAGEQFF.